These 19 T cell receptor beta chains originate from one sample sequenced in a study of cytomegalovirus exposure and HLA in healthy donors. PCR employed 60 Vbeta and 13 Jbeta primers. Measured with immunoSEQ multiplex PCR; TCRdb has only the in-frame clones, and not every one. The sample holds about 140,000 clones; about 61% are singletons and the top ten take around 1.9%. The sequencing input was PBMCs. Receptors originate from a male donor in good health and CMV-seronegative.

This clone was detected a few times. V gene TRBV6-1 combines with J gene TRBJ2-7, with 7 nucleotides matching TRBD2. After removal of 6 bases from V and 6 bases from J, the junction contained 5 bases not matched to a gene. The CDR3 covers 12 residues. From germline, CDR1 is MNHNS and CDR2 SASEGT. CDR3 sequence reads: CASRGGGSEQYF. Here the CDR3 DNA reads TGTGCCAGCAGGGGGGGAGGGTCCGAGCAGTACTTC.

Worth noting for this clone: One junction end disagrees with the germline gene, perhaps due to a read error. Written as DNA, the CDR3 is TGTTCCAGCAGCTTAAACAGGGATGGATGGGTGGACGAGCAGTACTTC. It specifies CSSSLNRDGWVDEQYF. This chain connects TRBV7-9 to TRBJ2-7; D is possibly TRBD1 (6 bases). Germline V lookup: CDR1 SEHNR, CDR2 FQNEAQ (reference sequence). The CDR3 has 16 residues.

The J gene is TRBJ1-6, the V gene TRBV25-1, with 8 bases matching TRBD1. The germline V gene has CDR1 MGHDK and CDR2 SYGVNS. The CDR3 consists of 13 residues. Germline trimming cut 7 bases from V and 13 bases from J; bases unmatched to any gene: 9. The CDR3 nucleotides read TGTGCCAGCACCGGACAGGGAGAAGGGCCCCTCCACTTT. Translating gives CASTGQGEGPLHF.

This clone turned up a few times. The chain has TRBV7-9 and TRBJ2-1; 8 bases are a match to TRBD1. The CDR3 has 15 amino acids. Losses at the gene ends were 5 bases for V and 0 bases for J; bases not matched to a gene: 3. CDR1 and CDR2 (germline): SEHNR, FQNEAQ (reference sequence). In nucleotides, the CDR3 is TGTGCCAGCAGCCCTACAGGGGGCTCCTACAATGAGCAGTTCTTC. Amino acid sequence: CASSPTGGSYNEQFF.

CDR3 DNA sequence: TGCGCCAGCAGCTCAGAGGACAACCCCTACGAGCAGTACTTC. This gives the protein CASSSEDNPYEQYF. The chain joins TRBV4-1 to TRBJ2-7, with D possibly matching TRBD1 (5 bases). The CDR3 has 14 amino acids. CDR1 is MGHRA, CDR2 YSYEKL, per germline. V shed 5 bases and J shed 2 bases, with 13 bases lying between them.

The rearrangement joins TRBV18 to TRBJ1-5; 9 bases are shared with TRBD1. The CDR3 totals 15 residues. Trimming cost V 4 bases and J 1 base; bases outside gene matches: 2. Germline CDR1 reads KGHSH; CDR2 reads LQKENI. CDR3 in amino acids: CASSQGQGSNQPQHF. The CDR3 nucleotides read TGTGCCAGCTCACAGGGACAGGGAAGCAATCAGCCCCAGCATTTT. The whole variable domain, remainder taken from reference TRBV18 and TRBJ1-5, is NAGVMQNPRHLVRRRGQEARLRCSPMKGHSHVYWYRQLPEEGLKFMVYLQKENIIDESGMPKERFSAEFPKEGPSILRIQQVVRGDSAAYFCASSQGQGSNQPQHFGDGTRLSIL.

This sequence joins TRBV6-6 and TRBJ1-3; D not certain. The CDR3 has 14 residues. V was pared by 4 bases and J by 6 bases, with 13 bases between. In germline, CDR1 is MNHNY, CDR2 SVGAGI (reference sequence). CDR3 residues: CASSLGSTVNTIYF. The CDR3 DNA is TGTGCCAGCAGTTTGGGCAGTACTGTAAACACCATATATTTT.

V is TRBV4-1 and J is TRBJ1-2; 9 bases fit TRBD1. V shed 0 bases, J shed 6 bases, and the junction held 11 bases outside the gene matches. The CDR3 extends over 17 amino acids. Germline CDR1 MGHRA, CDR2 YSYEKL. The CDR3 here is CASSQESVGTGWDGYTF. The CDR3 bases are TGCGCCAGCAGCCAAGAAAGTGTGGGGACAGGGTGGGATGGCTACACCTTC.

The genes are TRBV6-5 and TRBJ2-7; TRBD1 agrees at 8 bases. This CDR3 contains 13 residues. Losses at the gene ends were 5 bases for V and 6 bases for J; bases not matched to a gene: 6. The germline V gene has CDR1 MNHEY and CDR2 SVGAGI. CDR3 protein: CASSKRTGFEQYF. The CDR3 DNA is TGTGCCAGCAGTAAAAGGACAGGGTTCGAGCAGTACTTC.

The CDR3 region is CASSPRGRGNSPLHF. For the CDR3, the DNA is TGTGCCAGTAGTCCCCGGGGCAGGGGGAATTCACCCCTCCACTTT. The chain couples TRBV19 to TRBJ1-6; 7 nucleotides agree with TRBD1. The CDR3 spans 15 residues. V lost 5 bases, J lost 7 bases, and 8 bases stayed unmatched. Germline loops: CDR1 LNHDA, CDR2 SQIVND (reference sequence).

This clone was recorded once. CDR3 sequence: CASSAQELLGYGYTF. In nucleotides, the CDR3 is TGTGCCAGCAGTGCACAGGAGCTGCTCGGGTATGGCTACACCTTC. The chain has TRBV6-1 and TRBJ1-2, with TRBD1 as a possible D gene (5 bases). The V end lost 4 bases, the J end lost 5 bases, and 17 bases lay between the germline ends. CDR3 length equals 15 residues. The germline CDR1 and CDR2 sequences are MNHNS and SASEGT.

This rearrangement joins TRBV6-5 to TRBJ2-7; D gene unclear. The CDR3 spans 15 residues. CDR1 MNHEY and CDR2 SVGAGI come from the germline V gene. V lost 4 bases and J 0 bases, leaving 13 bases between the germline ends. CDR3 sequence (DNA): TGTGCCAGCAGTTCTAGTATGGCTATCTCCTACGAGCAGTACTTC. As protein: CASSSSMAISYEQYF.

J is TRBJ1-2 and V is TRBV7-2; D possibly corresponds to TRBD1 (6 bases). The V and J ends lost 4 bases and 7 bases respectively, with 13 bases between them. Germline lookup yields CDR1 SGHTA and CDR2 FQGNSA. This CDR3 comprises 13 residues. The CDR3 nucleotides are TGTGCCAGCAGCTCCCGGGACATAGGTGGCTACACCTTC. Residues: CASSSRDIGGYTF.

This clone was detected only a few times. The chain combines TRBV29-1 with TRBJ2-1; 9 nucleotides align to TRBD1. The CDR3 is 13 residues long. V trimming: 5 bases; J trimming: 8 bases; junction bases outside the gene matches: 7. The germline V gene encodes CDR1 SQVTM and CDR2 ANQGSEA. In nucleotides, the CDR3 is TGCAGCGTTAGGTCCAGGACAGGGGATGAGCAGTTCTTC. Translated, it gives CSVRSRTGDEQFF.

The J gene is TRBJ1-1, the V gene TRBV10-3, with 9 bases fitting TRBD1. CDR3 size: 15 residues. V gave up 8 bases and J gave up 3 bases; unmatched junction bases: 10. Germline V lookup: CDR1 ENHRY, CDR2 SYGVKD. This CDR3 is CAISKQGARDTEAFF. DNA of the CDR3: TGTGCCATCTCAAAACAGGGGGCTCGGGACACTGAAGCTTTCTTT.

This rearrangement joins TRBV7-9 to TRBJ2-5, with 10 bases matching TRBD2. Germline CDR1 SEHNR, CDR2 FQNEAQ (reference sequence). With V trimmed by 3 bases and J by 5 bases, 3 bases remained unmatched. The CDR3 loop spans 14 amino acids. CDR3 in DNA: TGTGCCAGCAGCTTTACACTAGCGGGGGAGACCCAGTACTTC. This translates into CASSFTLAGETQYF.

The chain is built from TRBV5-1 and TRBJ1-5; D remains unclear. Per germline, CDR1 SGHRS and CDR2 YFSETQ. The CDR3 covers 14 residues. Deletions cut 4 bases from V and 6 bases from J, with 14 bases between. The CDR3 loop reads CASSGGEWGQPQHF. Written as DNA, the CDR3 is TGCGCCAGCAGCGGCGGGGAATGGGGTCAGCCCCAGCATTTT.

CDR3 coding DNA: TGTGCCAGCAGCTTAGAACTCCGGGATACGCAGTATTTT. It specifies CASSLELRDTQYF. V usage is TRBV7-8 and J usage is TRBJ2-3; D remains unclear. Germline V gene lookup returns CDR1 SGHVS and CDR2 FQNEAQ. V lost 1 base and J lost 6, with 8 bases in between. This CDR3 is built from 13 residues.

This clone was seen a handful of times. CDR3 nucleotides: TGTGCCAGCAGACCCCTAGCGGGGGAACCCCACGAGCAGTACTTC. Protein product: CASRPLAGEPHEQYF. V usage is TRBV6-1 and J usage is TRBJ2-7, with 10 nucleotides matching TRBD2. The germline CDR1 and CDR2 sequences are MNHNS and SASEGT. Germline trimming cut 6 bases from V and 5 bases from J; bases unmatched to any gene: 10. This CDR3 is 15 amino acids long.